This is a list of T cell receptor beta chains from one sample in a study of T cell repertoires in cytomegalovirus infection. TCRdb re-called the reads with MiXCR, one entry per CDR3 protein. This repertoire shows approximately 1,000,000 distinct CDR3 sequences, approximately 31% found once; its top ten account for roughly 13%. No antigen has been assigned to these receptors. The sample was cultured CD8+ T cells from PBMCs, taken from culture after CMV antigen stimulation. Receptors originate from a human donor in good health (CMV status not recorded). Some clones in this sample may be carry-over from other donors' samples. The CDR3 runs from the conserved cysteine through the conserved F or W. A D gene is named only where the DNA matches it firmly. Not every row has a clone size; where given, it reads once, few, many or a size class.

DNA: TGTGCCAGCAGCCAAGAGAAATCTAGCGGTTTCCAAGAGACCCAGTACTTC
CDR3: CASSQEKSSGFQETQYF
length: 17
D: TRBD2
V: TRBV4-2
J: TRBJ2-5
size: few

DNA: TGTGCCAGTATTTCCGGGACAGTCTCCTACGAAGCTTTCTTT
CDR3: CASISGTVSYEAFF
length: 14
D: TRBD1
V: TRBV19
J: TRBJ1-1
size: few

DNA: TGTGCCAGCAGCTTAGCGACGACCGGGGAGCTGTTTTTT
CDR3: CASSLATTGELFF
length: 13
D: -
V: TRBV7-9
J: TRBJ2-2
size: many

DNA: TGTGCCAGCAGCTTACTGACCGCAGATGAAAAACTGTTTTTT
CDR3: CASSLLTADEKLFF
length: 14
D: -
V: TRBV7-9
J: TRBJ1-4
size: -

DNA: TGTGCCAGCAGTCCCATCGGGGGTGGCGCCACTGAAGCTTTCTTT
CDR3: CASSPIGGGATEAFF
length: 15
D: -
V: TRBV27
J: TRBJ1-1
size: -

DNA: TGTGCCAGCAGTAGGATGGGGGCGAATGAGCAGTTCTTC
CDR3: CASSRMGANEQFF
length: 13
D: -
V: TRBV27
J: TRBJ2-1
size: -

DNA: TGTGCCATCAGTGAGGTCAGGGCAGATGAGCAGTTCTTC
CDR3: CAISEVRADEQFF
length: 13
D: -
V: TRBV10-3
J: TRBJ2-1
size: -

DNA: TGTGCCAGCAGCTCTCTAGCGGGGGGGGGGACAGATACGCAGTATTTT
CDR3: CASSSLAGGGTDTQYF
length: 16
D: TRBD2
V: TRBV11-2
J: TRBJ2-3
size: few

DNA: TGTGCCAGCAGTTACCTGGGACAGGGCGGTTACACTGAAGCTTTCTTT
CDR3: CASSYLGQGGYTEAFF
length: 16
D: TRBD1
V: TRBV6-5
J: TRBJ1-1
size: -

DNA: TGTGCCAGCAGCTCGTACCGGTGGCTAGACAAAAACATTCAGTACTTC
CDR3: CASSSYRWLDKNIQYF
length: 16
D: -
V: TRBV11-3
J: TRBJ2-4
size: -

DNA: TGCAGCGTTCTACCCCCGACAGGGTTGGTCTATGGCTACACCTTC
CDR3: CSVLPPTGLVYGYTF
length: 15
D: TRBD1
V: TRBV29-1
J: TRBJ1-2
size: -

DNA: TGTGCCACCGAGCGGGCCACGGCTAACTATGGCTACACCTTC
CDR3: CATERATANYGYTF
length: 14
D: -
V: TRBV7-6
J: TRBJ1-2
size: -

DNA: TGTGCCAGCAGTCCCCAGTGGGACTACGAGCAGTACTTC
CDR3: CASSPQWDYEQYF
length: 13
D: -
V: TRBV27
J: TRBJ2-7
size: -

DNA: TGTGCCAGCAGTCCTGGACAGGGGGGAAACACCGGGGAGCTGTTTTTT
CDR3: CASSPGQGGNTGELFF
length: 16
D: TRBD1
V: TRBV12-3/TRBV12-4
J: TRBJ2-2
size: many

DNA: TGTGTCAGCAGCCAACAGGGGTGGGAGACCCAGTACTTC
CDR3: CVSSQQGWETQYF
length: 13
D: TRBD1
V: TRBV7-6
J: TRBJ2-5
size: -

DNA: TGTGCCAGTAGTTATACCTCTACAGGGGAGAAATATGGCTACACCTTC
CDR3: CASSYTSTGEKYGYTF
length: 16
D: TRBD1
V: TRBV19
J: TRBJ1-2
size: -

DNA: TGTGCCAGCAGCTTCCCGACAGAATTTAACTATGGCTACACCTTC
CDR3: CASSFPTEFNYGYTF
length: 15
D: -
V: TRBV7-8
J: TRBJ1-2
size: many

DNA: TGCAGCGTTGAAGAGGGCGGGGGCACAGATACGCAGTATTTT
CDR3: CSVEEGGGTDTQYF
length: 14
D: -
V: TRBV29-1
J: TRBJ2-3
size: once

DNA: TGTGCCAGCAGTTATACTAGCGGGGGGTACGAGCAGTACTTC
CDR3: CASSYTSGGYEQYF
length: 14
D: TRBD2
V: TRBV6-6
J: TRBJ2-7
size: -

DNA: TGTGCCAGCAGTTTAGGGCTGTGGAGGGACGAGCAGTACTTC
CDR3: CASSLGLWRDEQYF
length: 14
D: -
V: TRBV27
J: TRBJ2-7
size: -

DNA: TGTGCCAGCAGCTTGGGCAGCGACGCAGATACGCAGTATTTT
CDR3: CASSLGSDADTQYF
length: 14
D: -
V: TRBV5-4
J: TRBJ2-3
size: few

DNA: TGTGCCAGTTCGCCGACTTCTAGCAATCAGCCCCAGCAGTTT
CDR3: CASSPTSSNQPQQF
length: 14
D: -
V: TRBV7-2
J: TRBJ1-5
size: once

DNA: TGTGCCAGCAGCTTGGGTGCCCAAGCTTTCTTT
CDR3: CASSLGAQAFF
length: 11
D: -
V: TRBV5-4
J: TRBJ1-1
size: -

DNA: TGTGCCATCAGTGAGGACAACGGCCTGAACACTGAAGCTTTCTTT
CDR3: CAISEDNGLNTEAFF
length: 15
D: -
V: TRBV10-3
J: TRBJ1-1
size: few

DNA: TGTGCCAGTAGTATTGTGGGTTCGGCCAACGTCCTGACTTTC
CDR3: CASSIVGSANVLTF
length: 14
D: -
V: TRBV19
J: TRBJ2-6
size: -

DNA: TGTGCCAGCAGTGGTTCAGCTAGCACAGATACGCAGTATTTT
CDR3: CASSGSASTDTQYF
length: 14
D: -
V: TRBV2
J: TRBJ2-3
size: -

DNA: TGTGCCCGGACGGGGCAGGGCGGTGAAAAACTGTTTTTT
CDR3: CARTGQGGEKLFF
length: 13
D: -
V: TRBV2
J: TRBJ1-4
size: few

DNA: TGTGCCAGCAGCCATGTTACCGGGACAGGGACCTACGAGCAGTACTTC
CDR3: CASSHVTGTGTYEQYF
length: 16
D: TRBD1
V: TRBV4-1
J: TRBJ2-7
size: -

DNA: TGTGCCAGCAGCCAAACCACAGATACGCAGTATTTT
CDR3: CASSQTTDTQYF
length: 12
D: -
V: TRBV7-2
J: TRBJ2-3
size: many

DNA: TGTGCCAGCAGCAGGATGGAAATAAGTAGCACAGATACGCAGTATTTT
CDR3: CASSRMEISSTDTQYF
length: 16
D: -
V: TRBV7-9
J: TRBJ2-3
size: few

DNA: TGTGCCAGCAGCCCCTTCTCGGACCTTGAAGAGACCCAGTACTTC
CDR3: CASSPFSDLEETQYF
length: 15
D: -
V: TRBV6-2/TRBV6-3
J: TRBJ2-5
size: -

DNA: TGCGCCAGCAGCTTGGTTCCGGGATCCCCAGATACGCAGTATTTT
CDR3: CASSLVPGSPDTQYF
length: 15
D: -
V: TRBV5-1
J: TRBJ2-3
size: -

DNA: TGTGCCAGTAAATCCGGCCATTTTAGCAATCAGCCCCAGCATTTT
CDR3: CASKSGHFSNQPQHF
length: 15
D: -
V: TRBV19
J: TRBJ1-5
size: -

DNA: TGTGCCAGCAGTTACCCTCCGGGACAGAGGGACACTGAAGCTTTCTTT
CDR3: CASSYPPGQRDTEAFF
length: 16
D: TRBD1
V: TRBV6-6
J: TRBJ1-1
size: few

DNA: TGTGCCAGCAGTTCGACGGGAAAAGGCTATGGCTACACCTTC
CDR3: CASSSTGKGYGYTF
length: 14
D: -
V: TRBV27
J: TRBJ1-2
size: -

DNA: TGTGCCACCGTTGTAGGCTTGGCTTTCTTT
CDR3: CATVVGLAFF
length: 10
D: -
V: TRBV7-9
J: TRBJ1-1
size: few

DNA: TGTGCCAGCAGCTCCTCCAACGAATCCACAGATACGCAGTATTTT
CDR3: CASSSSNESTDTQYF
length: 15
D: -
V: TRBV7-2
J: TRBJ2-3
size: -

DNA: TGTGCCAGCAGTTACCTCGGGACTAGCGGCGTCACAGATACGCAGTATTTT
CDR3: CASSYLGTSGVTDTQYF
length: 17
D: TRBD2
V: TRBV6-5
J: TRBJ2-3
size: few

DNA: TGCAGTGCTAGAGAGCCGGGCCGGGTAGATGAAAAACTGTTTTTT
CDR3: CSAREPGRVDEKLFF
length: 15
D: -
V: TRBV20-1
J: TRBJ1-4
size: -

DNA: TGTGCCAGCAGACAGGGCTTGGGCCTCTATGGCTACACCTTC
CDR3: CASRQGLGLYGYTF
length: 14
D: TRBD1
V: TRBV19
J: TRBJ1-2
size: -

DNA: TGTGCCAGCAGTTACGACGAGGAGACCCAGTACTTC
CDR3: CASSYDEETQYF
length: 12
D: -
V: TRBV6-5
J: TRBJ2-5
size: many

DNA: TGTGCCAGCAGTTTGGGGTCGACTAGCGGGGGGTCGAGAGAGACCCAGTACTTC
CDR3: CASSLGSTSGGSRETQYF
length: 18
D: TRBD2
V: TRBV27
J: TRBJ2-5
size: few

DNA: TGTGCCAGCAGCTTGTCGGCCAATGAGCAGTTCTTC
CDR3: CASSLSANEQFF
length: 12
D: -
V: TRBV27
J: TRBJ2-1
size: -

DNA: TGTGCCAGTAGTTTTTCCGGGACGGATAATTCACCCCTCCACTTT
CDR3: CASSFSGTDNSPLHF
length: 15
D: -
V: TRBV19
J: TRBJ1-6
size: -

DNA: TGTGCCAGCAGTGCCGCAGGGGGCGCCTATGGCTACACCTTC
CDR3: CASSAAGGAYGYTF
length: 14
D: TRBD1
V: TRBV27
J: TRBJ1-2
size: few

DNA: TGTGCCAGCAGTTTGGTAGGTCCCCCAGGGCCCCAGCATTTT
CDR3: CASSLVGPPGPQHF
length: 14
D: -
V: TRBV12-3/TRBV12-4
J: TRBJ1-5
size: -

DNA: TGTGCCAGCAGCCCTTGGCGAGGAAAAGAGACCCAGTACTTC
CDR3: CASSPWRGKETQYF
length: 14
D: -
V: TRBV11-3
J: TRBJ2-5
size: once

DNA: TGTGCCAGCAGTTTGACTAGCGGGGGGGTGGTGGATGAGCAGTTCTTC
CDR3: CASSLTSGGVVDEQFF
length: 16
D: TRBD2
V: TRBV6-6
J: TRBJ2-1
size: few

DNA: TGTGCCAGCAGTCACCGGGACAGGGCTATCACTGAAGCTTTCTTT
CDR3: CASSHRDRAITEAFF
length: 15
D: TRBD1
V: TRBV27
J: TRBJ1-1
size: -

DNA: TGTGCCAGCAGTGAAAACAAACGGGACACTGGATACGAGCAGTACTTC
CDR3: CASSENKRDTGYEQYF
length: 16
D: -
V: TRBV25-1
J: TRBJ2-7
size: few

DNA: TGTGCCAGCAGCCAAGGGAGGACCGGGGTCTTAAAAGCTTTCTTT
CDR3: CASSQGRTGVLKAFF
length: 15
D: -
V: TRBV4-1
J: TRBJ1-1
size: few

DNA: TGCAGCGTTGATTTTTCAGGGACTAACTATGGCTACACCTTC
CDR3: CSVDFSGTNYGYTF
length: 14
D: -
V: TRBV29-1
J: TRBJ1-2
size: -

DNA: TGTGCCAGCAGCTTGAGGGGACAGCTTAATTCACCCCTCCACTTT
CDR3: CASSLRGQLNSPLHF
length: 15
D: TRBD1
V: TRBV5-4
J: TRBJ1-6
size: few

DNA: TGTGCCAGCAGCCAATACCGGACAGGGTTTGGTGAAAAACTGTTTTTT
CDR3: CASSQYRTGFGEKLFF
length: 16
D: TRBD1
V: TRBV7-8
J: TRBJ1-4
size: many

DNA: TGTGCCAGCAGCCCCGGGGCCGGACAGGGCTATGGCTACACCTTC
CDR3: CASSPGAGQGYGYTF
length: 15
D: TRBD1
V: TRBV7-6
J: TRBJ1-2
size: -

DNA: TGTGCCAGCAGCTCTGGGACCATCTCTGAAGCTTTCTTT
CDR3: CASSSGTISEAFF
length: 13
D: -
V: TRBV11-2
J: TRBJ1-1
size: -

DNA: TGTGCTGTGGGGAACACTGAAGCTTTCTTT
CDR3: CAVGNTEAFF
length: 10
D: -
V: TRBV6-6
J: TRBJ1-1
size: many

DNA: TGTGCCAGCATCCAAAGCCGGAATTCACCCCTCCACTTT
CDR3: CASIQSRNSPLHF
length: 13
D: -
V: TRBV25-1
J: TRBJ1-6
size: -

DNA: TGTGCCAGCAGCCAATCTCTAGGGACGACTCCAGGAGGAGATACGCAGTATTTT
CDR3: CASSQSLGTTPGGDTQYF
length: 18
D: -
V: TRBV7-9
J: TRBJ2-3
size: many

DNA: TGTGCCAGCAGCTGGGGGGATGAGGGAAGCAATCAGCCCCAGCATTTT
CDR3: CASSWGDEGSNQPQHF
length: 16
D: -
V: TRBV12-3/TRBV12-4
J: TRBJ1-5
size: many